One sample yielded the 25 T cell receptor beta chains listed below, sequenced in a study of T cells in localized non-small cell lung cancer. Using immunoSEQ multiplex PCR, the repertoire was profiled, and TCRdb retains in-frame clones only, with some absent. The sample lists tens of thousands of clones, 70% to 90% occurring once. Sequenced here: peripheral blood, sampled before any cancer treatment. These receptor sequences come from a male donor aged 60 or over with stage III squamous cell lung carcinoma.

This sequence joins TRBV7-2 and TRBJ2-1; 12 nucleotides align to TRBD1. Germline CDR1 reads SGHTA; CDR2 reads FQGNSA. This CDR3 has 17 amino acids. J lost 9 bases, V lost 4 bases, and 13 bases had no gene match. CDR3 region: CASSSPGWGTGGGEQFF. The CDR3 DNA sequence: TGTGCCAGCAGCTCCCCGGGTTGGGGGACAGGGGGCGGTGAGCAGTTCTTC.

The rearrangement uses TRBV19 and TRBJ2-2; 8 nucleotides line up with TRBD2. This CDR3 comprises 16 residues. The ends lost 5 bases at V and 3 bases at J; junction bases unmatched: 8. Germline V gene sequence: CDR1 LNHDA, CDR2 SQIVND (reference sequence). CDR3 sequence (DNA): TGTGCCAGTAGTCAGCGGGGGCCTCCTCACACCGGGGAGCTGTTTTTT. It is translated as CASSQRGPPHTGELFF. Full variable domain (outside the CDR3, taken from reference TRBV19 and TRBJ2-2): DGGITQSPKYLFRKEGQNVTLSCEQNLNHDAMYWYRQDPGQGLRLIYYSQIVNDFQKGDIAEGYSVSREKKESFPLTVTSAQKNPTAFYLCASSQRGPPHTGELFFGEGSRLTVL.

The chain recombines TRBV7-2 with TRBJ1-1; D remains ambiguous. V lost 2 bases, J lost 8 bases, and 15 bases lay in between. The CDR3 sequence is 14 residues long. The germline gives CDR1 SGHTA, CDR2 FQGNSA. This CDR3 is CASSLSPAGGEAFF. The DNA for the CDR3 is TGTGCCAGCAGCTTAAGTCCGGCAGGAGGGGAAGCTTTCTTT. The whole variable domain, filled in from reference TRBV7-2 and TRBJ1-1, reads GAGVSQSPSNKVTEKGKDVELRCDPISGHTALYWYRQSLGQGLEFLIYFQGNSAPDKSGLPSDRFSAERTGGSVSTLTIQRTQQEDSAVYLCASSLSPAGGEAFFGQGTRLTVV.

The chain has TRBV7-2 and TRBJ1-5, with D hard to call. Trimming stripped 4 bases from V and 3 bases from J, with 4 bases between. The CDR3 has 12 residues. The V gene's germline CDR1 is SGHTA and CDR2 FQGNSA. The CDR3: CASSSPNQPQHF. The CDR3 DNA follows: TGTGCCAGCAGCTCACCCAATCAGCCCCAGCATTTT.

The CDR3 nucleotides read TGCGCCAGCAGCTTGGCCGTAACCGGGGAGCTGTTTTTT. This translates into CASSLAVTGELFF. V is TRBV5-1 and J is TRBJ2-2, with D unresolved. With 0 bases removed from V and 5 bases from J, the gap between germline ends came to 5 bases. Germline V gene lookup returns CDR1 SGHRS and CDR2 YFSETQ. CDR3 length: 13 residues.

The chain employs TRBV4-2 and TRBJ2-2; 7 positions agree with TRBD2. The CDR3 contains 17 residues. V was clipped by 2 bases and J by 2 bases; unmatched bases: 8. Germline V gives CDR1 LGHNA, CDR2 YNFKEQ. The CDR3 is CASSQRAPGGNTGELFF. In DNA, the CDR3 is TGTGCCAGCAGCCAAAGAGCCCCGGGGGGTAACACCGGGGAGCTGTTTTTT.

Here the CDR3 DNA reads TGTGCCAGCACCTTAGGGGGGAATGGGAATGAGCAGTTCTTC. It yields the protein CASTLGGNGNEQFF. This chain joins TRBV5-4 and TRBJ2-1, with D perhaps given as TRBD1 or TRBD2 (6 bases each). V lost 6 bases to trimming and J lost 7 bases, with 17 bases between them. The CDR3 has 14 residues. Germline CDR1 and CDR2: SGHNT and YYREEE (reference sequence).

This chain joins TRBV6-5 and TRBJ1-1, with TRBD1 matching 11 bases. CDR1 and CDR2 (germline): MNHEY, SVGAGI. V trimming: 8 bases; J trimming: 5 bases; junction bases outside the gene matches: 10. This CDR3 is built from 15 residues. CDR3 protein: CASRVGQGAGTEAFF. Written as DNA, the CDR3 is TGTGCCAGCCGAGTCGGACAGGGGGCCGGGACTGAAGCTTTCTTT.

This clone was recorded once. The junction departs from germline at one end; a sequencing error may be responsible. The rearrangement joins TRBV27 to TRBJ2-6; D gene ambiguous. Looked up from germline, CDR1 is MNHEY and CDR2 is SMNVEV (reference sequence). CDR3 length equals 10 residues. The CDR3 loop is CAAGANVLTF. CDR3 sequence (DNA): TGTGCCGCTGGAGCCAACGTCCTGACTTTC.

V gene TRBV4-1 combines with J gene TRBJ2-7; unclear D gene. The CDR3 extends over 15 amino acids. Trimming shortened V by 0 bases and J by 3 bases, and 12 bases separated the two germline ends. CDR1 and CDR2 from the germline V gene are MGHRA and YSYEKL. The CDR3 DNA sequence: TGCGCCAGCAGCCAAGATAAGGCAGCCCTCTACGAGCAGTACTTC. Protein product: CASSQDKAALYEQYF.

The chain is built from TRBV5-4 and TRBJ2-3; 7 bases line up with TRBD1. Germline V CDR1 and CDR2: SGHNT, YYREEE (reference sequence). The trim removed 3 bases at V and 5 bases at J, leaving 12 bases unmatched. This CDR3 is 16 amino acids long. The DNA for the CDR3 is TGTGCCAGCAGCTACCCCGATAGGGGGCTTGGAGATACGCAGTATTTT. It is translated as CASSYPDRGLGDTQYF.

This chain uses TRBV5-1 with TRBJ2-7; the D gene is possibly TRBD2 (7 bases). Trimming took off 0 bases at V and 5 bases at J, with 15 bases between the two ends. The germline V gene has CDR1 SGHRS and CDR2 YFSETQ. CDR3 length: 15 residues. CDR3 nucleotide sequence: TGCGCCAGCAGCTTGGGAGTGCGGGGGCTCCACGAGCAGTACTTC. It specifies CASSLGVRGLHEQYF.

V is TRBV5-6 and J is TRBJ1-5; 7 nucleotides agree with TRBD1. Germline V gene lookup returns CDR1 SGHDT and CDR2 YYEEEE. This CDR3 is built from 17 residues. The trim removed 3 bases at V and 6 bases at J, leaving 15 bases unmatched. CDR3 coding DNA: TGTGCCAGCAGCTCCTCTTTTGACAGGGAGTTGAGTCAGCCCCAGCATTTT. This codes for CASSSSFDRELSQPQHF.

The rearrangement uses TRBV7-7 and TRBJ2-2; 9 bases fit TRBD1. This CDR3 is built from 17 residues. From germline, CDR1 is SSHAT and CDR2 FNYEAQ (reference sequence). With 1 base clipped from V and 6 bases from J, the junction kept 9 bases outside the gene matches. Here the CDR3 reads CASSLVTVQGAPGELFF. Here the CDR3 DNA reads TGTGCCAGCAGCTTAGTAACAGTACAGGGGGCCCCCGGGGAGCTGTTTTTT.

This rearrangement joins TRBV7-9 to TRBJ2-7; D could derive from TRBD1 or TRBD2 (5 bases each). Germline V lookup: CDR1 SEHNR, CDR2 FQNEAQ (reference sequence). The CDR3 length is 14 residues. The V and J ends lost 4 bases and 1 base respectively, with 11 bases between them. CDR3 coding DNA: TGTGCCAGCAGCTCTCCGGGACGTTCCTACGAGCAGTACTTC. As protein: CASSSPGRSYEQYF.

V and J are TRBV19 and TRBJ2-4; D ambiguous. CDR1 and CDR2 (germline): LNHDA, SQIVND (reference sequence). This CDR3 is built from 15 residues. V gave up 1 base and J gave up 0 bases, with 7 bases separating them. The CDR3 loop reads CASSIAAIAKNIQYF. DNA for the CDR3: TGTGCCAGTAGTATAGCCGCGATAGCCAAAAACATTCAGTACTTC.

The chain uses TRBV7-9 and TRBJ2-3; TRBD1 matches 10 bases. CDR1 and CDR2 (germline): SEHNR, FQNEAQ (reference sequence). The V gene end was trimmed by 5 bases and the J gene end by 5 bases; junction bases not matched to a gene: 10. The CDR3 totals 16 residues. CDR3 DNA: TGTGCCAGCAGCCCCGGGGGGGGACAGGGGAAAGATACGCAGTATTTT. This gives the protein CASSPGGGQGKDTQYF.

The V gene is TRBV6-5, the J gene TRBJ2-3; D call uncertain. Germline CDR1 MNHEY, CDR2 SVGAGI. The CDR3 spans 11 residues. V dropped 7 bases and J dropped 6 bases, with 8 bases sitting between them. CDR3 region: CASKRTDTQYF. The CDR3 DNA reads as TGTGCCAGCAAGAGGACGGATACGCAGTATTTT.

There are many counts of this clone. The V gene is TRBV9, the J gene TRBJ2-3; D remains unclear. Trimming shortened V by 0 bases and J by 2 bases, and 7 bases separated the two germline ends. The CDR3 is 14 amino acids. Germline values: CDR1 SGDLS, CDR2 YYNGEE. The CDR3 region has the DNA TGTGCCAGCAGCGTAGGAGCGCTCACAGATACGCAGTATTTT. Translating gives CASSVGALTDTQYF.

The chain employs TRBV5-1 and TRBJ1-1, with 7 bases matching TRBD1. The ends lost 3 bases at V and 4 bases at J; junction bases unmatched: 6. CDR1 is SGHRS and CDR2 is YFSETQ in the germline V gene. This CDR3 region has 14 residues. CDR3 protein: CASSSGTVVTEAFF. The DNA of the CDR3 is TGCGCCAGCAGCTCAGGGACAGTCGTCACTGAAGCTTTCTTT.

DNA of the CDR3: TGCGCCAGCAGCTCCGACGGCAGAGGTGTCTACGAGCAGTACTTC. Translating it yields CASSSDGRGVYEQYF. The chain uses TRBV5-1 and TRBJ2-7; no clear D. Germline V gene data show CDR1 as SGHRS and CDR2 as YFSETQ. With 3 bases removed from V and 3 bases from J, the gap between germline ends came to 16 bases. The CDR3 covers 15 residues.

The chain carries TRBV7-2 and TRBJ1-4; D unresolved. Trimming cost V 5 bases and J 0 bases, with 10 bases left between them. From germline, CDR1 is SGHTA and CDR2 FQGNSA. The CDR3 sequence is 15 residues long. CDR3 DNA sequence: TGTGCCAGCAGCCCAGCACTTGCAACTAATGAAAAACTGTTTTTT. Its translation: CASSPALATNEKLFF. Full variable domain (missing parts from reference TRBV7-2 and TRBJ1-4): GAGVSQSPSNKVTEKGKDVELRCDPISGHTALYWYRQSLGQGLEFLIYFQGNSAPDKSGLPSDRFSAERTGGSVSTLTIQRTQQEDSAVYLCASSPALATNEKLFFGSGTQLSVL.

This chain links TRBV6-5 with TRBJ1-6; the match to TRBD1 covers 7 bases. The trim removed 5 bases at V and 10 bases at J, leaving 5 bases unmatched. In germline, CDR1 is MNHEY, CDR2 SVGAGI. The CDR3 is 13 residues long. CDR3 nucleotide sequence: TGTGCCAGCAGTCCCGGGACAGCCTCACCCCTCCACTTT. It translates to CASSPGTASPLHF.

J is TRBJ2-7 and V is TRBV18; 7 bases fit TRBD1. The CDR3 runs to 14 residues. Unmatched junction bases numbered 9, after V lost 5 bases and J lost 5 bases. Germline V gene lookup returns CDR1 KGHSH and CDR2 LQKENI. CDR3 coding DNA: TGTGCCAGCTCAGGAACGGGACAGCCCCACGAGCAGTACGTC. This sequence encodes CASSGTGQPHEQYV.

The chain uses TRBV28 and TRBJ2-3, with D perhaps given as TRBD1 or TRBD2 (6 bases each). The CDR3 contains 14 residues. The germline V gene has CDR1 MDHEN and CDR2 SYDVKM. The germline V and J ends were trimmed by 6 bases and 3 bases, with 13 bases remaining between them. The CDR3 spells CASSIRGPTDTQYF. The CDR3 DNA reads as TGTGCCAGCAGCATTCGGGGGCCGACAGATACGCAGTATTTT.